The entry below describes one T cell receptor beta chain. Its matching antigen is unknown. The CDR3 totals 16 residues. V was trimmed by 0 bases and J by 4 bases, leaving 13 bases between them. Germline CDR1 is LNHNV and CDR2 is YYDKDF (reference sequence). The sample is drawn from a study of vaccination and CD4 T cells after COVID-19. In the study overall: Post-vaccine sampling followed dose two by a median approximately 70 days (range 14 to 241).

The sample's treatment: approximately 11-day PBMC culture with coronavirus spike peptide pools or control peptides (ViraFEST assay). At the Johns Hopkins FTIC core, DNA taken from cultured CD4+ T cells was sequenced by way of the Oncomine TCR Beta short-read assay. TCRdb passed the PCR reads through MiXCR, listing each CDR3 protein once. Of some 4,000 distinct CDR3 sequences in the sample, 35% to 50% were seen once. The TCR sequence derives from a human donor who had recovered from COVID-19. The chain uses TRBV15 and TRBJ1-3; D may be TRBD1 (5 bases). Specimen: CD4+ T cells from blood, cultured in vitro. The CDR3: CATSREPRARGNTIYF. The CDR3 DNA is TGTGCCACCAGCAGAGAACCCAGGGCGAGAGGAAACACCATATATTTT.